This TCR beta chain is drawn from a study of PD-L1 blockade in urothelial cancer. Overall study: Patients previously received 0 to 3 chemotherapy regimens. At 6 weeks and at 3 weeks (second dose) after treatment start, blood was analyzed. Blood yielded a median of approximately 130,000 T cells per sample. Notes on the study in general: Patients with below-median pretreatment blood clonality survived longer.

Assay used: immunoSEQ multiplex PCR; TCRdb lists only in-frame clones, some missing. The sample lists 100,000 to 150,000 clones; approximately 85% were seen once. The ends lost 1 base at V and 0 bases at J; junction bases unmatched: 4. Germline V gene data show CDR1 as SGHRS and CDR2 as YFSETQ. The CDR3 runs to 16 residues. This clone was picked up a small number of times. Its antigen remains unidentified. Time point described: peripheral blood 6 weeks after treatment start. The sequence was collected from a man between 45 and 60 years old with urothelial cancer. The chain uses TRBV5-1 and TRBJ2-1; 7 bases match TRBD2. This specimen was PBMCs, taken around atezolizumab (anti-PD-L1) treatment. The CDR3 coding sequence is TGCGCCAGCAGCTTGACGGGGGACTACTCCTACAATGAGCAGTTCTTC. Residues: CASSLTGDYSYNEQFF.